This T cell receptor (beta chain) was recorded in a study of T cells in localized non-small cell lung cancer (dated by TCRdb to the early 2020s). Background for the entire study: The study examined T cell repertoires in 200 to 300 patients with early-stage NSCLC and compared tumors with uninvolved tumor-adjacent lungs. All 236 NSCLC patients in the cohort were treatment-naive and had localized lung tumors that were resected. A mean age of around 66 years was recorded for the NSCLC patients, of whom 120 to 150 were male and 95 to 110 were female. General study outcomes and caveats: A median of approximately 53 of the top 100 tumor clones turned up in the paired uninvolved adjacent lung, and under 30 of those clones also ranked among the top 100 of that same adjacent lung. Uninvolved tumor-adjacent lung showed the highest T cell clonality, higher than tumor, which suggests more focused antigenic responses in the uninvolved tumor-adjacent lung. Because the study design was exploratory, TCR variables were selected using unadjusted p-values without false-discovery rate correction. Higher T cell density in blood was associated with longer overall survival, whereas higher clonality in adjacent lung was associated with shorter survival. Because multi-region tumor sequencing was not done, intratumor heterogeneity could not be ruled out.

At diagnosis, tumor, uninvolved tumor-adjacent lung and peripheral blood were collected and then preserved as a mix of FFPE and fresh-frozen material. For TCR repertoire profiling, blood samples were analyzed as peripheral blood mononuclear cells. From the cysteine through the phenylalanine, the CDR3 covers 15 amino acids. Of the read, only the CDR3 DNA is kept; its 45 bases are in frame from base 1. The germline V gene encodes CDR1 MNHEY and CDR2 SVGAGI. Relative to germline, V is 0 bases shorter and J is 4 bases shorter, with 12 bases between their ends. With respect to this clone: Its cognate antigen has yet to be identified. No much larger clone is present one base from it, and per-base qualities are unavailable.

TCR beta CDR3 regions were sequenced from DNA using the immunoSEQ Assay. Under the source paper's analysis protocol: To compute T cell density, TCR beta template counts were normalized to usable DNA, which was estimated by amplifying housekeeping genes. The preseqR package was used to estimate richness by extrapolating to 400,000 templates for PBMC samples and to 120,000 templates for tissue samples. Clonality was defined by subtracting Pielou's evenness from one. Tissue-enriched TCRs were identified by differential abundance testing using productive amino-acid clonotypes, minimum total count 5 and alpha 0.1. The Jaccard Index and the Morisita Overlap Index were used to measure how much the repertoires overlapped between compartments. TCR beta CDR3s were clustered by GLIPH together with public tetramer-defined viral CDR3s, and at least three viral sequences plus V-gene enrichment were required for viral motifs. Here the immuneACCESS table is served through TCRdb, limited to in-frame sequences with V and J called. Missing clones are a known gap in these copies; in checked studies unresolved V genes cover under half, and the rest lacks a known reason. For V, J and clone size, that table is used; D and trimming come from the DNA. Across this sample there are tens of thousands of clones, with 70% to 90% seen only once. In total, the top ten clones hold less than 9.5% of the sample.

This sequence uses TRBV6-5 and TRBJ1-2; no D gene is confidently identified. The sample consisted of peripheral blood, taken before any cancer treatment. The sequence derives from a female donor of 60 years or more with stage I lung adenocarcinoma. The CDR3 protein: CASSYSRSGGYGYTF. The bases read TGTGCCAGCAGTTACTCGAGGTCGGGAGGCTATGGCTACACCTTC.